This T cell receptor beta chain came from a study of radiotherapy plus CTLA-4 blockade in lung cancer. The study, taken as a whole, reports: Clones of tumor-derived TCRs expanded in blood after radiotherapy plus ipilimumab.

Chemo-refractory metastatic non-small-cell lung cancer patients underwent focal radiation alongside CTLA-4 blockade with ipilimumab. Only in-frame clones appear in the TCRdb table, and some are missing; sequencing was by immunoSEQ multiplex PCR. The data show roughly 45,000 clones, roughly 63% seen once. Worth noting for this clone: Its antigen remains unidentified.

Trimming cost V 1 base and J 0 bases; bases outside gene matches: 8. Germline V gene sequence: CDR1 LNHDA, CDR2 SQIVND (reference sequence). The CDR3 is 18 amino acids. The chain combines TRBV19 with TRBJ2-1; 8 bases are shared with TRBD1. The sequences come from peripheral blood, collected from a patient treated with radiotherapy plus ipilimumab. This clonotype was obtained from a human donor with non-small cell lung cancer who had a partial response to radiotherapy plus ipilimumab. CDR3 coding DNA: TGTGCCAGTAGTATAGGGGGACAGGCCTTCAGCTCCTACAATGAGCAGTTCTTC. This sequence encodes CASSIGGQAFSSYNEQFF.